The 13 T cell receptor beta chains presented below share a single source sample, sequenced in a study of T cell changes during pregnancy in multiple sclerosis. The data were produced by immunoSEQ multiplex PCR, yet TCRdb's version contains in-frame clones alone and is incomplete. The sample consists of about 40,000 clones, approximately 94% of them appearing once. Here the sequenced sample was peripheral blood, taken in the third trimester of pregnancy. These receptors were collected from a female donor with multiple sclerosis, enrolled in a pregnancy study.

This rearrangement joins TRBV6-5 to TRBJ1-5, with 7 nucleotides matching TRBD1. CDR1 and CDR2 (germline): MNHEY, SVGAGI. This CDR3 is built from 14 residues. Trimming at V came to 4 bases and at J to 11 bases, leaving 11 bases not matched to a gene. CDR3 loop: CASSSRQGESAQHF. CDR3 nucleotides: TGTGCCAGCAGTTCGAGACAGGGTGAATCAGCCCAGCATTTT.

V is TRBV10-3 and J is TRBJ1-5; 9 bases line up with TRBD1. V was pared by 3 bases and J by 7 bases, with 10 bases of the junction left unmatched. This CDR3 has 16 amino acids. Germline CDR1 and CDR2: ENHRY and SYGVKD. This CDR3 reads CAISDTGQGRGQPQHF. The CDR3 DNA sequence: TGTGCCATCAGTGATACGGGACAGGGAAGAGGACAGCCCCAGCATTTT.

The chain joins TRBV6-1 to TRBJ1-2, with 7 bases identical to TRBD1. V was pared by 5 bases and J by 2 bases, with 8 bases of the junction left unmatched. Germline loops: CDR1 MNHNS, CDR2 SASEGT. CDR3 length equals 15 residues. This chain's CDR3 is CASSKTLGQNYGYTF. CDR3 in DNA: TGTGCCAGCAGTAAAACCTTGGGACAGAACTATGGCTACACCTTC.

CDR3 nucleotide sequence: TGTGCCAGCAGCCCGGGGACAGGGAAACTGTTTTTT. As protein: CASSPGTGKLFF. The chain is built from TRBV11-3 and TRBJ1-4; 9 bases map to TRBD1. This CDR3 is built from 12 residues. V trimming: 5 bases; J trimming: 11 bases; junction bases outside the gene matches: 3. CDR1 and CDR2 from the germline V gene are SGHNT and YENEEA.

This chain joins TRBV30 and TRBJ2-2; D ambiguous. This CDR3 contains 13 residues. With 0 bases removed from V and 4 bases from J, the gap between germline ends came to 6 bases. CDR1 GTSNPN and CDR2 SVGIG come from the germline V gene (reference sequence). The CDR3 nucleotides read TGTGCCTGGAGTGTATCTAGCACCGGGGAGCTGTTTTTT. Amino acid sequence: CAWSVSSTGELFF.

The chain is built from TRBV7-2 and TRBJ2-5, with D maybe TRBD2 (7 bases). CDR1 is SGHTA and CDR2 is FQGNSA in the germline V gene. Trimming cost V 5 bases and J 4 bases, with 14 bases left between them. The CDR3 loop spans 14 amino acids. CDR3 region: CASSPGASGETQYF. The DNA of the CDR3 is TGTGCCAGCAGCCCGGGGGCTAGCGGAGAGACCCAGTACTTC.

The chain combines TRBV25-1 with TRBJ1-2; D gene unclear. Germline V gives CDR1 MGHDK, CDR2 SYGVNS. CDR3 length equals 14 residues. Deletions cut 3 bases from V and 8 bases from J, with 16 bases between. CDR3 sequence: CASSEAGSSGGYTF. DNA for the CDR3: TGTGCCAGCAGTGAGGCCGGAAGCTCAGGAGGCTACACCTTC.

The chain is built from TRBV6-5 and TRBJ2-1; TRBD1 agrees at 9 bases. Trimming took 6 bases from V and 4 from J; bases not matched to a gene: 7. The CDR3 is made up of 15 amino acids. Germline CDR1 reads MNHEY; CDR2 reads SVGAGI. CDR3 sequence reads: CASRQQGANYNEQFF. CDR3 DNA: TGTGCCAGCAGGCAACAGGGGGCGAATTACAATGAGCAGTTCTTC.

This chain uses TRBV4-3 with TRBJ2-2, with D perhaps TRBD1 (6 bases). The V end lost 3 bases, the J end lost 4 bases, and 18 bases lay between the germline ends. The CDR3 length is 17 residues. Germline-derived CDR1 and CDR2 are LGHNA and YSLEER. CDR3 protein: CASSQGTTKGSTGELFF. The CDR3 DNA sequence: TGCGCCAGCAGCCAGGGGACAACGAAGGGCTCCACCGGGGAGCTGTTTTTT.

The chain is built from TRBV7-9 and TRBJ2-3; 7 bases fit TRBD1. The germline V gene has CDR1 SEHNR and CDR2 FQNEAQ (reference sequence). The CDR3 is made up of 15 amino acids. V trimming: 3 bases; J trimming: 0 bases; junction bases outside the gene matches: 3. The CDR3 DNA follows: TGTGCCAGCAGCTTTGAGGGGGCGAGCACAGATACGCAGTATTTT. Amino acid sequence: CASSFEGASTDTQYF.

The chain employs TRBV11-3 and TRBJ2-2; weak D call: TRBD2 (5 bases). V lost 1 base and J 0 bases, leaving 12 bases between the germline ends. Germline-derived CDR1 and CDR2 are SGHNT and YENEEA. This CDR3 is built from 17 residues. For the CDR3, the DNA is TGTGCCAGCAGCTTAGTCTTAGCGAGCGCGAACACCGGGGAGCTGTTTTTT. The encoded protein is CASSLVLASANTGELFF.

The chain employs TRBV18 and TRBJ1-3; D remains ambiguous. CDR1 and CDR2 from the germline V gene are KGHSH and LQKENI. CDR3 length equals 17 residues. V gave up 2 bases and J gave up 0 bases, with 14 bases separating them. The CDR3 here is CASSPVRSTLSGNTIYF. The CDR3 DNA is TGTGCCAGCTCACCAGTAAGATCCACTCTCTCTGGAAACACCATATATTTT. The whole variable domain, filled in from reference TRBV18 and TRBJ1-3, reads NAGVMQNPRHLVRRRGQEARLRCSPMKGHSHVYWYRQLPEEGLKFMVYLQKENIIDESGMPKERFSAEFPKEGPSILRIQQVVRGDSAAYFCASSPVRSTLSGNTIYFGEGSWLTVV.

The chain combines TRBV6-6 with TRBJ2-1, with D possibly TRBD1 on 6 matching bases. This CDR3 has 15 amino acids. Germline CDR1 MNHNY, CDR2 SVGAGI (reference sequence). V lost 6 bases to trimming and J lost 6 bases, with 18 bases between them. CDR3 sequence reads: CASRTDERTANEQFF. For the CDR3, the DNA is TGTGCCAGCAGGACCGACGAGAGGACAGCCAATGAGCAGTTCTTC.